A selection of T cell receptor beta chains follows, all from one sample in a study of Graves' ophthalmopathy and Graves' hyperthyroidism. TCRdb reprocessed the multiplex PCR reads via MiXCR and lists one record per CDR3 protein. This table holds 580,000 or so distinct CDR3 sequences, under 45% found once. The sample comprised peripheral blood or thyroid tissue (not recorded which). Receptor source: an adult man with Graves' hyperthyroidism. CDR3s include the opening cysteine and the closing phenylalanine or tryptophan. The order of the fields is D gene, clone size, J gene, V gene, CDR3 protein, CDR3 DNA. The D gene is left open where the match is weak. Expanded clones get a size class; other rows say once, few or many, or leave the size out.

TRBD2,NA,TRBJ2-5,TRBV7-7,CATLAGGRGETQYF,TGTGCTACCTTAGCGGGGGGGCGCGGAGAGACCCAGTACTTC
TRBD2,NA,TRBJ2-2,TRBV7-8,CASSRLAMAGELFF,TGTGCCAGCAGCCGACTAGCGATGGCCGGGGAGCTGTTTTTT
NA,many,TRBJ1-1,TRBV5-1,CASSPSGHVNTEAFF,TGCGCCAGCAGCCCCTCGGGACACGTCAACACTGAAGCTTTCTTT
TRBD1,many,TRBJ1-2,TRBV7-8,CASSLETGYGYTF,TGTGCCAGCAGCTTAGAGACAGGGTATGGCTACACCTTC
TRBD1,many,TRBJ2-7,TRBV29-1,CSVLERGQKTYEQYF,TGCAGCGTTCTTGAAAGGGGGCAAAAGACCTACGAGCAGTACTTC
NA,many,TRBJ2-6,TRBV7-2,CASSSTSSGANVLTF,TGTGCCAGCAGCTCGACATCGTCTGGGGCCAACGTCCTGACTTTC
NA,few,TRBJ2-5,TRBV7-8,CASSPNGLGLEETQYF,TGTGCCAGCAGCCCGAACGGGTTGGGGCTAGAAGAGACCCAGTACTTC
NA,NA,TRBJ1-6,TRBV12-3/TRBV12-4,CASTLRGNSPLHF,TGTGCCAGCACCTTAAGGGGGAATTCACCCCTCCACTTT
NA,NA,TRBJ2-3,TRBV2,CASLDPGTDTQYF,TGTGCCAGCCTAGACCCCGGCACAGATACGCAGTATTTT
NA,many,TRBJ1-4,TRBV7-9,CASSPVGATNEKLFF,TGTGCCAGCAGCCCGGTAGGGGCAACTAATGAAAAACTGTTTTTT
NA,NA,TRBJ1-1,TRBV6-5,CASNVQLNTEAFF,TGTGCCAGCAATGTACAGCTGAACACTGAAGCTTTCTTT
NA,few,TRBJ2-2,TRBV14,CASSQKVATGELFF,TGTGCCAGCAGCCAAAAGGTTGCCACCGGGGAGCTGTTTTTT
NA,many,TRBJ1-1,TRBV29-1,CSVVGGRWGPDTEAFF,TGCAGCGTTGTGGGGGGGCGGTGGGGGCCGGACACTGAAGCTTTCTTT
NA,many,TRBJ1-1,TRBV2,CASIGRNTEAFF,TGTGCCTCTATCGGGAGAAACACTGAAGCTTTCTTT
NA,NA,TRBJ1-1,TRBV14,CASSQDLGSGTEASF,TGTGCCAGCAGCCAAGATTTGGGAAGCGGCACTGAAGCTTCCTTT
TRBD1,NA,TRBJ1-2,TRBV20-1,CSAIKPTGDIPNYGYTF,TGCAGTGCTATTAAGCCGACAGGGGATATTCCTAACTATGGCTACACCTTC
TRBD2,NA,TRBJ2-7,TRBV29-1,CSVSGGNNEQYF,TGCAGCGTTAGCGGGGGGAACAATGAGCAGTACTTC